This T cell receptor beta chain stems from a study of cytomegalovirus exposure and HLA in healthy donors. Study results and limitations: Apart from CMV serostatus, no immune exposure information was available.

The PCR made use of 60 Vbeta and 13 Jbeta primers. TCRdb keeps only in-frame clones here, not all; method: immunoSEQ multiplex PCR. The repertoire includes 150,000 to 200,000 clones, 75% to 85% of them detected once, and about 2.2% sits in the top ten. In regard to this clone: Antigen unknown.

The clonotype comes from a woman aged 25 to 39 in good health and CMV-seronegative. Sequenced material: PBMCs.

The CDR3 bases are TGTGCCAGCTCTGGGGCAAGCACAGATACGCAGTATTTT. It specifies CASSGASTDTQYF. The chain recombines TRBV18 with TRBJ2-3, with TRBD1 as a possible D gene (5 bases). CDR3 length: 13 residues. With 6 bases removed from V and 0 bases from J, the gap between germline ends came to 7 bases. Germline loops: CDR1 KGHSH, CDR2 LQKENI.